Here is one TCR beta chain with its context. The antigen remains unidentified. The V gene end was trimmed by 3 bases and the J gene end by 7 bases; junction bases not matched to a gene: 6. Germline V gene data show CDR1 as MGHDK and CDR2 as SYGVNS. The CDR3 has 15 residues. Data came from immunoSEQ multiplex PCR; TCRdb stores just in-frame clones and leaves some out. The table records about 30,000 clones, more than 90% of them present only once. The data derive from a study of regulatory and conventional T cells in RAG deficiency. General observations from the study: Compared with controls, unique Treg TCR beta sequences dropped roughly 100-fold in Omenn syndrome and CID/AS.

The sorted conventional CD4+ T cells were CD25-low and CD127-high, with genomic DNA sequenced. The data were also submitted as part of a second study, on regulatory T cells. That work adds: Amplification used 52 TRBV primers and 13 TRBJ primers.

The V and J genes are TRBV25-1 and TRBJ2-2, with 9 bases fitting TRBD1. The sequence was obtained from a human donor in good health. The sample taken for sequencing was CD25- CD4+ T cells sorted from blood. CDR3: CASSDLQGAGGELFF. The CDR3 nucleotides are TGTGCCAGCAGTGATCTACAGGGGGCGGGCGGGGAGCTGTTTTTT.